This T cell receptor beta chain is drawn from a study of persistence of HIV-infected CD4 T cells. With respect to this clone: Its antigen is currently unknown.

Stimulation used approximately 10 ug/mL lysate from CMV-infected fibroblasts. CD40L-negative CD69-negative CD45RO-high memory CD4+ T cells were sorted as populations depleted of antigen-responding cells. Adults with HIV-1 started suppressive ART while chronically infected. This CDR3 region has 13 residues. The V end was cut by 2 bases, the J end by 2 bases, with 6 bases between. Germline loops: CDR1 MNHEY, CDR2 SMNVEV (reference sequence). This was the immunoSEQ version 4 assay in survey mode. The method was immunoSEQ multiplex PCR; TCRdb's version includes in-frame clones alone and lacks a portion of them. The sample lists 40,000 to 50,000 clones; under 85% were seen once.

This chain connects TRBV27 to TRBJ1-2; D remains ambiguous. The material was CD4+ T cells sorted from PBMCs after roughly 19-hour stimulation, obtained from a patient who received antiretroviral therapy. The clonotype was recovered from an adult man with HIV who was CMV-seropositive. Written as DNA, the CDR3 is TGTGCCAGCAGTTTAACCAGGAACTATGGCTACACCTTC. As protein: CASSLTRNYGYTF.